Sequencing of this T cell receptor (beta chain) was carried out in a study of cytotoxic CD8 clonotypes in ibrutinib-treated CLL. Study results and caveats: Relative to age-matched healthy donors, clonality at baseline was higher, and it tracked circulating CD8+ T-cell counts. Investigators sampled sustained-remission and progressing patients at differing times. Public clonotypes, an uncommon group, contracted or remained stable on treatment.

Produced via immunoSEQ multiplex PCR; TCRdb's table is partial and in-frame only. The data show hundreds of thousands of clones, 67% seen once. A remark on this clone: What it binds is unknown.

With cryopreserved PBMCs as the source, 2 to 2.5 micrograms of genomic DNA went to TCR beta libraries. The CDR3 extends over 15 amino acids. V was pared by 2 bases and J by 2 bases, with 4 bases of the junction left unmatched. Germline values: CDR1 MDHEN, CDR2 SYDVKM. This sequence originates from a human donor with chronic lymphocytic leukemia. Source: PBMCs, taken after 36 months of ibrutinib treatment. The chain has TRBV28 and TRBJ2-7; 9 positions match TRBD1. This chain's CDR3 is CASSLQDRGAYEQYF. The DNA for the CDR3 is TGTGCCAGCAGTTTACAGGACAGGGGTGCCTACGAGCAGTACTTC.